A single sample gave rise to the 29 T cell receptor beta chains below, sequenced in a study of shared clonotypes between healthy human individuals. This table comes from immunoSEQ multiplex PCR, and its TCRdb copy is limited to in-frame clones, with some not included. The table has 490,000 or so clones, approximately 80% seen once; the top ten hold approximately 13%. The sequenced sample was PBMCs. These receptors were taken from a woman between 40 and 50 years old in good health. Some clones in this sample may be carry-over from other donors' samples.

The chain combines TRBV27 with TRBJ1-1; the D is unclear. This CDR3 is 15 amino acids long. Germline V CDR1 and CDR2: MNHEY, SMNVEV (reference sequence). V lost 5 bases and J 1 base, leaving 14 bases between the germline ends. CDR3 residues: CASSPYRTGNTEAFF. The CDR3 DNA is TGTGCCAGCAGTCCGTACCGGACGGGGAACACTGAAGCTTTCTTT.

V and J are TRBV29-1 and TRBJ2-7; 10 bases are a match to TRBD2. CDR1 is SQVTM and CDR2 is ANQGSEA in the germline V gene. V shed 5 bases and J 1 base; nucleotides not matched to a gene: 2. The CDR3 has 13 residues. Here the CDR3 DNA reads TGCAGCGTTAGGACTAGCGGATCCTACGAGCAGTACTTC. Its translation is CSVRTSGSYEQYF.

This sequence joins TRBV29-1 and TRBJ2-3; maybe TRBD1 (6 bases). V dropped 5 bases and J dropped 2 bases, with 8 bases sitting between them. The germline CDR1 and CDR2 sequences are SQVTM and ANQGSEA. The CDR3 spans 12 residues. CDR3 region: CSVHRDTDTQYF. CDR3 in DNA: TGCAGCGTTCACAGGGACACAGATACGCAGTATTTT.

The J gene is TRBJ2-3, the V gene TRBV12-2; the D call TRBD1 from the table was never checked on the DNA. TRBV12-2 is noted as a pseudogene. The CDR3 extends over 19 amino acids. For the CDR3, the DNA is TGTGCAAGTCGCTTAGTTTCGTGGGGCTCGCACGCGGTCATAGATACGCAGTATTTT. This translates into CASRLVSWGSHAVIDTQYF.

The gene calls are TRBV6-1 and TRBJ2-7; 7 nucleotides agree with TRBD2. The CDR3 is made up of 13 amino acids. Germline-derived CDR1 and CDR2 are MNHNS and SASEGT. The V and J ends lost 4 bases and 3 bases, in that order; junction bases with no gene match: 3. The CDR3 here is CASSAERGYEQYF. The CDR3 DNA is TGTGCCAGCAGTGCGGAGCGGGGCTACGAGCAGTACTTC.

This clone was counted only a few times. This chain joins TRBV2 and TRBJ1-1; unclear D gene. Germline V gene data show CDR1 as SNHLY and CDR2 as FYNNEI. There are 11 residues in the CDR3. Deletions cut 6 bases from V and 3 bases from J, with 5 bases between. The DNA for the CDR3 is TGTGCCAGCAGGCCAGACACTGAAGCTTTCTTT. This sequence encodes CASRPDTEAFF.

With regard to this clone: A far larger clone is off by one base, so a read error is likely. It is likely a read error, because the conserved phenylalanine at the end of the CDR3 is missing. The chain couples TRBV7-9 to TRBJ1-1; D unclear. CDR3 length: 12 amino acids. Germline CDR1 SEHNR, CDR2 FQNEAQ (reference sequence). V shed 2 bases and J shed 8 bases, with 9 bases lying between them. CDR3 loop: CASSLLVGEAFL. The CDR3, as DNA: TGTGCCAGCAGCTTATTGGTAGGGGAAGCTTTCCTT.

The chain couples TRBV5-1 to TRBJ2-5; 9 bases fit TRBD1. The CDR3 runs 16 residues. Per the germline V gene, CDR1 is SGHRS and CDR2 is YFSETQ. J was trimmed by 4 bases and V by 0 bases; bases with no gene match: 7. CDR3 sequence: CASSLGQGDGGETQYF. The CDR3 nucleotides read TGCGCCAGCAGCTTGGGACAGGGGGATGGAGGAGAGACCCAGTACTTC.

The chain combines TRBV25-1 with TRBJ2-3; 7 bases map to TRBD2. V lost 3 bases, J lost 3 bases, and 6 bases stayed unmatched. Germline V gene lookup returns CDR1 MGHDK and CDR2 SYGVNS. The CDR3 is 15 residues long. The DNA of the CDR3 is TGTGCCAGCAGTGATGGCGCGGGAGTAACAGATACGCAGTATTTT. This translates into CASSDGAGVTDTQYF.

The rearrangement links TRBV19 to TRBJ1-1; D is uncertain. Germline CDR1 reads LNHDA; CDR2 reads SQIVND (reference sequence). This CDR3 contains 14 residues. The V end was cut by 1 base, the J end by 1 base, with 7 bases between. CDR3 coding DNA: TGTGCCAGTAGTATAGGTTGGGGGAACACTGAAGCTTTCTTT. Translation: CASSIGWGNTEAFF. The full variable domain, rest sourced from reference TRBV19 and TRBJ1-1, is DGGITQSPKYLFRKEGQNVTLSCEQNLNHDAMYWYRQDPGQGLRLIYYSQIVNDFQKGDIAEGYSVSREKKESFPLTVTSAQKNPTAFYLCASSIGWGNTEAFFGQGTRLTVV.

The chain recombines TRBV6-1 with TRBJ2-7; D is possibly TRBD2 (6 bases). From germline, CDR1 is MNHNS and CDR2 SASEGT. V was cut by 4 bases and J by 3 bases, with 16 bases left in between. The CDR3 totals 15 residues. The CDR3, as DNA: TGTGCCAGCAGTGGAAAGGTGGGAGGAGGCTACGAGCAGTACTTC. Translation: CASSGKVGGGYEQYF.

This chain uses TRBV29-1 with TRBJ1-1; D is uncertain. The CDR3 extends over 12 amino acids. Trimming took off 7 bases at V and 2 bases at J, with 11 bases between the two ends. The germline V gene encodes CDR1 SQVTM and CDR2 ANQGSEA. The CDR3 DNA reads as TGCAGCGGATGGACGGGAAACACTGAAGCTTTCTTT. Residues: CSGWTGNTEAFF.

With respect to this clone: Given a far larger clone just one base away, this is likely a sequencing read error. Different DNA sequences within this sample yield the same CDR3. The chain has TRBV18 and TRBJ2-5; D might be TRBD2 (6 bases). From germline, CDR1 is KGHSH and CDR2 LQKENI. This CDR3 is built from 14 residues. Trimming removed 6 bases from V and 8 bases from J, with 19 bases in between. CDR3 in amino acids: CASSPGTSQETQYF. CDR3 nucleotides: TGTGCCAGCTCCCCCGGAACTAGCCAGGAAACCCAGTACTTC.

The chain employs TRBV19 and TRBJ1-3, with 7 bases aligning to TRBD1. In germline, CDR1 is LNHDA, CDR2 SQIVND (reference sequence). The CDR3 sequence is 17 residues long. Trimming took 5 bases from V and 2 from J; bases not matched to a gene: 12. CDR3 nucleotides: TGTGCCAGTAGTCCGACAGGGCCGTGGGCTACTGGAAACACCATATATTTT. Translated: CASSPTGPWATGNTIYF.

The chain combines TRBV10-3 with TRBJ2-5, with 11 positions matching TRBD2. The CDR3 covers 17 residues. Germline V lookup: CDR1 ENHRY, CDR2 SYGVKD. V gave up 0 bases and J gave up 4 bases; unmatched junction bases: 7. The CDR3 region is CAISESVSGRARETQYF. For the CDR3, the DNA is TGTGCCATCAGTGAGTCCGTTAGCGGGAGGGCCAGAGAGACCCAGTACTTC.

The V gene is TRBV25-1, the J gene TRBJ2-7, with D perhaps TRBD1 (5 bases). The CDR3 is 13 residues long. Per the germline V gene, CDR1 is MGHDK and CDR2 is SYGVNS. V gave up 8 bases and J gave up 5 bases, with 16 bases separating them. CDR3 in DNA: TGTGCCAGCCGGTCAGGGAATATCGACGAGCAGTACTTC. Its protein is CASRSGNIDEQYF.

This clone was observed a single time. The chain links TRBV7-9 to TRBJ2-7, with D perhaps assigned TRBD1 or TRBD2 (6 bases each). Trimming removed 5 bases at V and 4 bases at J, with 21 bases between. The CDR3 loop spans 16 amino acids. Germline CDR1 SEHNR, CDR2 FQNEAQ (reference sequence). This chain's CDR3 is CASSRRTGTVLYEQYF. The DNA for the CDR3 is TGTGCCAGCAGCCGGAGAACAGGGACTGTTTTGTACGAGCAGTACTTC.

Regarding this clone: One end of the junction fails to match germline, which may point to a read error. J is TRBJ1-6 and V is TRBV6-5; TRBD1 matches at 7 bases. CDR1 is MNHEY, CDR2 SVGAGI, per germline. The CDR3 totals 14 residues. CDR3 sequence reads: CATSRQGDNSPLHF. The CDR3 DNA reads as TGTGCCACCAGTCGACAGGGAGATAATTCACCCCTCCACTTT.

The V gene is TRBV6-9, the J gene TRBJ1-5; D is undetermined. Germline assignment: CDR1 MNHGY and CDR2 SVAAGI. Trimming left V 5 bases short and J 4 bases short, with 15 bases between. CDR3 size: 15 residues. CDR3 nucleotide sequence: TGTGCCAGCAGTCTCCCTGGACGGAGTAATCAGCCCCAGCATTTT. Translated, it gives CASSLPGRSNQPQHF.

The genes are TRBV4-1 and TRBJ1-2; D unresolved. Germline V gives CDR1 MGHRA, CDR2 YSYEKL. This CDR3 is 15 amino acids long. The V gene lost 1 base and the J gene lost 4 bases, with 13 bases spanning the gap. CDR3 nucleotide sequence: TGCGCCAGCAGCCAAGGTTTGGCCAGCCCCTATGGCTACACCTTC. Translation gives CASSQGLASPYGYTF.

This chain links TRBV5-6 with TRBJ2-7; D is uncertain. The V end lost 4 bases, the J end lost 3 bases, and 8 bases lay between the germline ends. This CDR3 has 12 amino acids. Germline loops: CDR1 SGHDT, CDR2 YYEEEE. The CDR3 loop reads CASSRQDYEQYF. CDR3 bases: TGTGCCAGCAGCCGCCAGGACTACGAGCAGTACTTC.

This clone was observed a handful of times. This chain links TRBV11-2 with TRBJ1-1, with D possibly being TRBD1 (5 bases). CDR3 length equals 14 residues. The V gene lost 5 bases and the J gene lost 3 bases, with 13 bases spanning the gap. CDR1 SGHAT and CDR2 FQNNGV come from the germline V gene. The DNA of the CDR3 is TGTGCCAGCAGCCGCCGGGGGGGGTACACTGAAGCTTTCTTT. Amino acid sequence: CASSRRGGYTEAFF.

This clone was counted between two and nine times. The CDR3 DNA sequence: TGTGCCAGCAGTTTTATCGGGACGGTCTCCTACGAGCAGTACTTC. Residues: CASSFIGTVSYEQYF. The rearrangement uses TRBV28 and TRBJ2-7; D is perhaps TRBD1 or TRBD2 (5 bases each). V was pared by 3 bases and J by 0 bases, with 12 bases between. Germline loops: CDR1 MDHEN, CDR2 SYDVKM. The CDR3 consists of 15 residues.

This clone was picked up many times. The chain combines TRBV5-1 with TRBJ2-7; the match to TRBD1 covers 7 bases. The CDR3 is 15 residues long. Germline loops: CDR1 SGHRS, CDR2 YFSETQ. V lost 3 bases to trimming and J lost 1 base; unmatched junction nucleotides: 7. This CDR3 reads CASSSTGTESYEQYF. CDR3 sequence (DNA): TGCGCCAGCAGCTCCACCGGGACAGAGTCCTACGAGCAGTACTTC.

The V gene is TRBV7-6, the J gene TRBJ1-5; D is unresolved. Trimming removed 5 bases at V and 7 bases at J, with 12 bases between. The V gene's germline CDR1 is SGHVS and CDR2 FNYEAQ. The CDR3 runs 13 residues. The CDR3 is CASSPSAGQPQHF. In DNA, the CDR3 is TGTGCCAGCAGCCCCTCTGCCGGCCAGCCCCAGCATTTT.

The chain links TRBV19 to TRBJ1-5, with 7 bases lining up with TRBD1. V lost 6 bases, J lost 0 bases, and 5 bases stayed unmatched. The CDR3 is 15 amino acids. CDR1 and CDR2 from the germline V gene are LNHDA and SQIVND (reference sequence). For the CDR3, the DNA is TGTGCCAGTAGCGGGGGACAGTATAGCAATCAGCCCCAGCATTTT. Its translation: CASSGGQYSNQPQHF.

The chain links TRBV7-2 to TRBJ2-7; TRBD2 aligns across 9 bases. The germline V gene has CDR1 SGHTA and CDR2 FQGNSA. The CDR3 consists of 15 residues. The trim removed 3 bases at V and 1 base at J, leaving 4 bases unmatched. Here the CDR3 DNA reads TGTGCCAGCAGCTTGGGACTAGCCCTATCCTACGAGCAGTACTTC. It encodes CASSLGLALSYEQYF.

CDR3 residues: CASSTGTHTGELFF. CDR3 bases: TGTGCCAGCAGCACCGGGACACACACCGGGGAGCTGTTTTTT. The chain carries TRBV9 and TRBJ2-2; weak D call: TRBD1 (6 bases). Germline assignment: CDR1 SGDLS and CDR2 YYNGEE. Trimming stripped 4 bases from V and 3 bases from J, with 10 bases between. This CDR3 is 14 amino acids long.

The CDR3 bases are TGTGCCAGCAGCTTAGACTGGACAGTTGGGGCGAGATTTACTGAAGCTTTCTTT. Amino acids: CASSLDWTVGARFTEAFF. The V gene is TRBV7-9, the J gene TRBJ1-1, with TRBD1 as a possible D gene (6 bases). This CDR3 is built from 18 residues. In germline, CDR1 is SEHNR, CDR2 FQNEAQ (reference sequence). V was trimmed by 1 base and J by 5 bases, leaving 23 bases between them. The whole variable domain, remainder taken from reference TRBV7-9 and TRBJ1-1, is DTGVSQNPRHKITKRGQNVTFRCDPISEHNRLYWYRQTLGQGPEFLTYFQNEAQLEKSRLLSDRFSAERPKGSFSTLEIQRTEQGDSAMYLCASSLDWTVGARFTEAFFGQGTRLTVV.